These 19 T cell receptor beta chains were all obtained from the same sample, sequenced in a study of immune cell composition in non-small cell lung cancer. Libraries were prepared by immunoSEQ multiplex PCR; TCRdb keeps only in-frame clonotypes and omits some of them. Of approximately 1,000 clones in the sample, 70% to 80% were seen once. Normal lung was taken at the farthest possible site, at least 3 cm from tumour. Material for sequencing was non-adjacent lung tissue. All receptors come from a human donor with non-small cell lung cancer.

The chain joins TRBV19 to TRBJ1-5; the match to TRBD1 covers 7 bases. CDR1 LNHDA and CDR2 SQIVND come from the germline V gene (reference sequence). V gave up 4 bases and J gave up 7 bases; unmatched junction bases: 7. The CDR3 length is 14 residues. In nucleotides, the CDR3 is TGTGCCAGTAGTACAACAGGGGCCGCACAGCCCCAGCATTTT. It translates to CASSTTGAAQPQHF.

CDR3 sequence (DNA): TGTGCCAGCAGTTTAGGGCACCGTAATCAGCCCCAGCATTTT. It codes for CASSLGHRNQPQHF. V usage is TRBV28 and J usage is TRBJ1-5; D not resolved. In germline, CDR1 is MDHEN, CDR2 SYDVKM. The V gene lost 2 bases and the J gene lost 4 bases, with 9 bases spanning the gap. This CDR3 comprises 14 residues.

This chain connects TRBV6-1 to TRBJ1-3; D is ambiguous. Germline V gene sequence: CDR1 MNHNS, CDR2 SASEGT. The CDR3 is 15 residues long. V lost 4 bases and J lost 0, with 10 bases in between. CDR3 DNA sequence: TGTGCCAGCAGTGCGGGCAGTAACTCTGGAAACACCATATATTTT. Its protein product is CASSAGSNSGNTIYF.

CDR3 bases: TGTGCCAGCAGTTTGGACAATAGAGGAACTGAAGCTTTCTTT. Its protein is CASSLDNRGTEAFF. The chain carries TRBV7-3 and TRBJ1-1; TRBD1 is a possible D gene (5 bases). V was cut by 6 bases and J by 5 bases, with 16 bases left in between. The germline CDR1 and CDR2 sequences are SGHTA and FQGTGA. The CDR3 totals 14 residues.

The chain carries TRBV7-2 and TRBJ1-6; 11 nucleotides match TRBD1. The CDR3 loop spans 15 amino acids. Germline assignment: CDR1 SGHTA and CDR2 FQGNSA. Unmatched junction bases numbered 7, after V lost 5 bases and J lost 10 bases. The CDR3 sequence: CASSPGTGGGSPLHF. The CDR3 bases are TGTGCCAGCAGCCCCGGGACAGGGGGTGGGTCACCCCTCCACTTT.

The chain uses TRBV4-3 and TRBJ1-4; 8 bases agree with TRBD1. This CDR3 comprises 18 residues. J lost 8 bases, V lost 1 base, and 15 bases had no gene match. Looked up from germline, CDR1 is LGHNA and CDR2 is YSLEER. CDR3 DNA sequence: TGCGCCAGCAGCCAAGGAGGGGGCAGGGGGCGACCGACGGAAAAACTGTTTTTT. It codes for CASSQGGGRGRPTEKLFF.

This clone has only one observation. The J gene is TRBJ1-1, the V gene TRBV7-2, with D maybe TRBD1 (5 bases). Germline values: CDR1 SGHTA, CDR2 FQGNSA. This CDR3 contains 14 residues. The ends were cut back, 6 bases at V and 5 bases at J, with 16 bases in the middle. The CDR3 sequence: CASRSGTVGTEAFF. The CDR3 region has the DNA TGTGCCAGCAGGTCGGGGACGGTGGGGACTGAAGCTTTCTTT.

V and J are TRBV5-1 and TRBJ2-7; 8 nucleotides agree with TRBD2. The germline V gene encodes CDR1 SGHRS and CDR2 YFSETQ. The trim removed 0 bases at V and 2 bases at J, leaving 7 bases unmatched. CDR3 length equals 16 residues. This CDR3 reads CASSLGKRGPTYEQYF. For the CDR3, the DNA is TGCGCCAGCAGCTTGGGAAAGCGGGGGCCAACCTACGAGCAGTACTTC.

This chain uses TRBV21-1 with TRBJ2-4. TRBV21-1 counts as a pseudogene. This CDR3 is built from 18 residues. The CDR3 loop reads CASSKREGGRRAKNIQYF. Here the CDR3 DNA reads TGTGCCAGCAGCAAAAGAGAAGGGGGGAGAAGGGCCAAAAACATTCAGTACTTC.

The J gene is TRBJ1-1, the V gene TRBV7-8; 8 positions agree with TRBD1. With V trimmed by 5 bases and J by 12 bases, 5 bases remained unmatched. Germline-derived CDR1 and CDR2 are SGHVS and FQNEAQ. The CDR3 loop spans 11 amino acids. CDR3 coding DNA: TGTGCCAGCAGCAGGACAGGGCTGTCTTTCTTT. It encodes CASSRTGLSFF.

The chain combines TRBV14 with TRBJ1-1, with 7 bases that match TRBD1. Germline V gene data show CDR1 as SGHDN and CDR2 as FVKESK. This CDR3 comprises 16 residues. The ends lost 1 base at V and 4 bases at J; junction bases unmatched: 9. The CDR3 DNA sequence: TGTGCCAGCAGCCAAGTCCAGGGGGGGCCGGTCACTGAAGCTTTCTTT. It codes for CASSQVQGGPVTEAFF.

The CDR3 DNA reads TGTGCCAGCAGTCTCGACGGGTGGGGGGCTGAAGCTTTCTTT. It is translated as CASSLDGWGAEAFF. This rearrangement joins TRBV28 to TRBJ1-1; a weak D match, TRBD1 (5 bases). CDR1 is MDHEN, CDR2 SYDVKM, per germline. This CDR3 contains 14 residues. V was cut by 5 bases and J by 6 bases, with 16 bases left in between.

The CDR3 region is CASSLGDRVSPQFF. In nucleotides, the CDR3 is TGTGCCAGCAGCTTGGGGGACAGGGTCTCTCCCCAGTTCTTC. The chain uses TRBV7-6 and TRBJ2-1; TRBD1 aligns across 9 bases. V was clipped by 3 bases and J by 13 bases; unmatched bases: 10. The CDR3 totals 14 residues. Looked up from germline, CDR1 is SGHVS and CDR2 is FNYEAQ.

This clone was counted only a few times. Other DNA sequences within the sample encode an identical CDR3. This chain connects TRBV7-2 to TRBJ1-1, with a possible D match to TRBD1 (5 bases). The germline CDR1 and CDR2 sequences are SGHTA and FQGNSA. V gave up 2 bases and J gave up 10 bases, with 11 bases separating them. There are 12 residues in the CDR3. The DNA of the CDR3 is TGTGCCAGCAGCTTAAATCCAGGGCGAGCTTTCTTT. Its protein is CASSLNPGRAFF.

The V and J genes are TRBV5-5 and TRBJ2-7, with D uncertain. Trimming cost V 4 bases and J 2 bases, with 19 bases left between them. Per the germline V gene, CDR1 is SGHKS and CDR2 is YYEKEE (reference sequence). The CDR3 runs to 16 residues. The CDR3 spells CASSLGPPQSAYEQYF. DNA of the CDR3: TGTGCCAGCAGCCTAGGACCCCCACAATCCGCCTACGAGCAGTACTTC.

There are a few counts of this clone. The chain recombines TRBV28 with TRBJ1-5; D may be TRBD1 (5 bases). Germline V gives CDR1 MDHEN, CDR2 SYDVKM. The CDR3 consists of 14 residues. Trimming pared 7 bases from V and 3 bases from J, leaving 13 bases between. The CDR3 DNA follows: TGTGCCAGCACCGGGGGAGGTTACAATCAGCCCCAGCATTTT. Protein sequence: CASTGGGYNQPQHF.

This clone is a singleton in its sample. The DNA of the CDR3 is TGTGCCAGCAGCGGCCCCGGGACAGGGTCCAATGAGCAGTTCTTC. Translated: CASSGPGTGSNEQFF. J is TRBJ2-1 and V is TRBV7-8, with 9 bases aligning to TRBD1. Unmatched junction bases numbered 8, after V lost 5 bases and J lost 6 bases. The CDR3 has 15 residues. Per the germline V gene, CDR1 is SGHVS and CDR2 is FQNEAQ.

The chain uses TRBV18 and TRBJ1-2; TRBD1 matches at 7 bases. The CDR3 has 17 amino acids. The germline CDR1 and CDR2 sequences are KGHSH and LQKENI. V was clipped by 5 bases and J by 1 base; unmatched bases: 13. The CDR3: CASSGGTGTDLNYGYTF. CDR3 bases: TGTGCCAGCTCAGGGGGGACCGGGACAGACCTTAACTATGGCTACACCTTC. Supplemented by reference TRBV18 and TRBJ1-2, the full variable domain reads NAGVMQNPRHLVRRRGQEARLRCSPMKGHSHVYWYRQLPEEGLKFMVYLQKENIIDESGMPKERFSAEFPKEGPSILRIQQVVRGDSAAYFCASSGGTGTDLNYGYTFGSGTRLTVV.

The rearrangement links TRBV30 to TRBJ2-7; 8 bases fit TRBD1. CDR1 and CDR2 (germline): GTSNPN, SVGIG (reference sequence). This CDR3 comprises 19 residues. Trimming at V came to 3 bases and at J to 1 base, leaving 20 bases not matched to a gene. CDR3 sequence reads: CAWRSTTTRGPYRSYEQYF. In DNA, the CDR3 is TGTGCCTGGAGATCGACTACGACCAGGGGGCCCTATCGGTCCTACGAGCAGTACTTC. Together with reference TRBV30 and TRBJ2-7, the CDR3 gives the full variable domain: SQTIHQWPATLVQPVGSPLSLECTVEGTSNPNLYWYRQAAGRGLQLLFYSVGIGQISSEVPQNLSASRPQDRQFILSSKKLLLSDSGFYLCAWRSTTTRGPYRSYEQYFGPGTRLTVT.